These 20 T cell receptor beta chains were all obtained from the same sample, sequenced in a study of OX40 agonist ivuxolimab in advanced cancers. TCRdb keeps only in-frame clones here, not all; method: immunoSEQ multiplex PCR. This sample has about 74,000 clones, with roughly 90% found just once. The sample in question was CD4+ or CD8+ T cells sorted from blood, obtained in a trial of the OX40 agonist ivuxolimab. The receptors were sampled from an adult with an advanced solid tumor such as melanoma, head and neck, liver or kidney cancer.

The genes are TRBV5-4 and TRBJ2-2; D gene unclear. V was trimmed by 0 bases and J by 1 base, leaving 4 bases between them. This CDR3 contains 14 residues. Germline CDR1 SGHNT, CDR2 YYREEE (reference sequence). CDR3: CASSLVLNTGELFF. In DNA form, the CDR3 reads TGTGCCAGCAGCTTGGTATTGAACACCGGGGAGCTGTTTTTT.

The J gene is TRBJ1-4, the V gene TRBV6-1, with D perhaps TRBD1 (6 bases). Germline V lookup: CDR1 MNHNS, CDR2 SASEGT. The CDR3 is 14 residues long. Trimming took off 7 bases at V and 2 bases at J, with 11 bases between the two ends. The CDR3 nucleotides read TGTGCCAGCAAGACGGGACACACTAATGAAAAACTGTTTTTT. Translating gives CASKTGHTNEKLFF.

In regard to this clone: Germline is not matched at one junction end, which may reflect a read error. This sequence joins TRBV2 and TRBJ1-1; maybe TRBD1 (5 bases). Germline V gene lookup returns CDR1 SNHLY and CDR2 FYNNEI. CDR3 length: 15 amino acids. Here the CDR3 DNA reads TGTGCCAGCAGGGAAGATAGGGGCCGGAACACTGAAGCTTTCTTT. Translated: CASREDRGRNTEAFF.

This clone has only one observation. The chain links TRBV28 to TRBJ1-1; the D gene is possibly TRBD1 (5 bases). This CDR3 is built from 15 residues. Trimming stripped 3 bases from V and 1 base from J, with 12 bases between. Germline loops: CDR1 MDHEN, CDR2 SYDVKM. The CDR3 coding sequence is TGTGCCAGCAGTTTTTCAAGGGGACGGAACACTGAAGCTTTCTTT. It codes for CASSFSRGRNTEAFF.

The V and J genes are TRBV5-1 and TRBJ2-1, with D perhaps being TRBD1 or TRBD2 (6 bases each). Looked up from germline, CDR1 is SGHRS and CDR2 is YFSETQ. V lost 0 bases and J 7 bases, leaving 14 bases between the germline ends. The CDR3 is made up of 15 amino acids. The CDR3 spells CASSLAPGAENEQFF. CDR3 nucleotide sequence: TGCGCCAGCAGCTTGGCCCCGGGGGCCGAGAATGAGCAGTTCTTC.

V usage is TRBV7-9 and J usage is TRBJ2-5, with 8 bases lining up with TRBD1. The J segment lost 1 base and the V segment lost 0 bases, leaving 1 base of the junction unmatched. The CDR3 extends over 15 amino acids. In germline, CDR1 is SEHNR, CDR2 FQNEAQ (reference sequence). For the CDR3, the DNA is TGTGCCAGCAGCTTAGCGGGACAGGTCCAAGAGACCCAGTACTTC. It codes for CASSLAGQVQETQYF. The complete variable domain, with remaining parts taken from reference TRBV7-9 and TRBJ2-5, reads DTGVSQNPRHKITKRGQNVTFRCDPISEHNRLYWYRQTLGQGPEFLTYFQNEAQLEKSRLLSDRFSAERPKGSFSTLEIQRTEQGDSAMYLCASSLAGQVQETQYFGPGTRLLVL.

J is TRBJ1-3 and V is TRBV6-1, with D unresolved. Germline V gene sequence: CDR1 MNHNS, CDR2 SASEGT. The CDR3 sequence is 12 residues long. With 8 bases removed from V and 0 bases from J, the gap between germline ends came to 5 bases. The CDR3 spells CASSNSGNTIYF. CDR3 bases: TGTGCCAGCTCCAACTCTGGAAACACCATATATTTT.

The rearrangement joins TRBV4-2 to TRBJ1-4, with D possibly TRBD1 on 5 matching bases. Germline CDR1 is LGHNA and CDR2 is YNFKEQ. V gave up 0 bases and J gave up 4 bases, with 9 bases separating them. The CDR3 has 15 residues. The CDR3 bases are TGTGCCAGCAGCCAAGATGACAGATATAATGAAAAACTGTTTTTT. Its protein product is CASSQDDRYNEKLFF.

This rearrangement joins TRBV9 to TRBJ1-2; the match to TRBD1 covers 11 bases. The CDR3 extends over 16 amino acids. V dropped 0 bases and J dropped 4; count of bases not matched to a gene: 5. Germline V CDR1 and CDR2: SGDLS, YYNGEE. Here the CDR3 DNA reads TGTGCCAGCAGCGTAGGGACAGGGGGCCCCGCCTATGGCTACACCTTC. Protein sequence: CASSVGTGGPAYGYTF.

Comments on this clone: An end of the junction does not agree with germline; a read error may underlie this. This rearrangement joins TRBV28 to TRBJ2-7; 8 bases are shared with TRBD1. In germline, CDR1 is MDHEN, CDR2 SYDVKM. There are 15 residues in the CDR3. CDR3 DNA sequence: TGTGCCAGCAGCACAGCCGGGACAGGATACCACGAGCGGTACTTC. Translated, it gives CASSTAGTGYHERYF.

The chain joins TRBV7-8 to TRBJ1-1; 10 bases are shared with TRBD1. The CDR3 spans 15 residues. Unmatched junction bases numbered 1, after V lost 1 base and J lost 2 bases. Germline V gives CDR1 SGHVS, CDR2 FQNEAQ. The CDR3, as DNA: TGTGCCAGCAGCTTAGGGACAGGGGGAAACACTGAAGCTTTCTTT. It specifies CASSLGTGGNTEAFF. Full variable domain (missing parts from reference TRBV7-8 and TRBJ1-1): GAGVSQSPRYKVAKRGQDVALRCDPISGHVSLFWYQQALGQGPEFLTYFQNEAQLDKSGLPSDRFFAERPEGSVSTLKIQRTQQEDSAVYLCASSLGTGGNTEAFFGQGTRLTVV.

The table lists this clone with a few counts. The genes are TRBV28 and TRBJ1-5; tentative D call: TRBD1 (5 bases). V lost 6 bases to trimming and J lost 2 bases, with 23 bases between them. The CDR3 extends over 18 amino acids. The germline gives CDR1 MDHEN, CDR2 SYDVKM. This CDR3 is CASRPQVGLRKGNQPQHF. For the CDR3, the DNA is TGTGCCAGCAGGCCCCAGGTGGGACTCCGAAAAGGCAATCAGCCCCAGCATTTT.

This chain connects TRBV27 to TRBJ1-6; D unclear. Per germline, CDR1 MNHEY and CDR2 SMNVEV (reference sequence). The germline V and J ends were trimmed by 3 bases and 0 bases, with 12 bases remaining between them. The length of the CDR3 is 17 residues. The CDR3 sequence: CASSFQALSSYNSPLHF. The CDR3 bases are TGTGCCAGCAGTTTCCAGGCCCTAAGCTCCTATAATTCACCCCTCCACTTT.

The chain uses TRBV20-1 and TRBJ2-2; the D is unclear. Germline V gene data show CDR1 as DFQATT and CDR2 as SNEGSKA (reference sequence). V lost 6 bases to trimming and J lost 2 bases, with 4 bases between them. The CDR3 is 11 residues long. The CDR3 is CSATNTGELFF. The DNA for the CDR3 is TGCAGTGCCACCAACACCGGGGAGCTGTTTTTT.

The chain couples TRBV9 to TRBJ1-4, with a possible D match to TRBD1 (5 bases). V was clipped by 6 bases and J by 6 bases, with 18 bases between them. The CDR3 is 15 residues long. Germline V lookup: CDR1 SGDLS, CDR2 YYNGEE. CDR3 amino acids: CASTRRGGVDEKLFF. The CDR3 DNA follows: TGTGCCAGCACCCGCCGGGGGGGGGTCGATGAAAAACTGTTTTTT.

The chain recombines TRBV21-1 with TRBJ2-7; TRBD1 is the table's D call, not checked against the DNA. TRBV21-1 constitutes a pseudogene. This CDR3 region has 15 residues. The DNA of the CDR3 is TGTGCCAGCTTCCGTTCCGGGACAGGGGGACACGAGCAGTACTTC. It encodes CASFRSGTGGHEQYF.

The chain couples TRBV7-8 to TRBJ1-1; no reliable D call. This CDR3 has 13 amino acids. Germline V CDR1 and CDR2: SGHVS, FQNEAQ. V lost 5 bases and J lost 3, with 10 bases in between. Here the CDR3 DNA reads TGTGCCAGCAGCAGACGGATAGACACTGAAGCTTTCTTT. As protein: CASSRRIDTEAFF.

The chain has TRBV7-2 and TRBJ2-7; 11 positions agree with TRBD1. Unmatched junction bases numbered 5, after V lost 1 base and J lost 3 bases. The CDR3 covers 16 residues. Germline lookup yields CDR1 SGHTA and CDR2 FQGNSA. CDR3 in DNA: TGTGCCAGCAGCTTAGTCGGGACAGGGGGTTTCTACGAGCAGTACTTC. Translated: CASSLVGTGGFYEQYF.

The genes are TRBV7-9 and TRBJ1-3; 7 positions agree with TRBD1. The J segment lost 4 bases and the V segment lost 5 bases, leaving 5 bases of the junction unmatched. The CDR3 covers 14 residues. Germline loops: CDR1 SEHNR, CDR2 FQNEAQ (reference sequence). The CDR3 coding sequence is TGTGCCAGCAGCAGACAGGGCGGCGGAAACACCATATATTTT. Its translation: CASSRQGGGNTIYF.

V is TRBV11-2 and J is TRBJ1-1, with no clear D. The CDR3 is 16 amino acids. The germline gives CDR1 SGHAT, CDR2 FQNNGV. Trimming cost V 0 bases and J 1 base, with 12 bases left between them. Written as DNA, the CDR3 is TGTGCCAGCAGCTTAGATTTCGGGGTTAGGAACACTGAAGCTTTCTTT. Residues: CASSLDFGVRNTEAFF.